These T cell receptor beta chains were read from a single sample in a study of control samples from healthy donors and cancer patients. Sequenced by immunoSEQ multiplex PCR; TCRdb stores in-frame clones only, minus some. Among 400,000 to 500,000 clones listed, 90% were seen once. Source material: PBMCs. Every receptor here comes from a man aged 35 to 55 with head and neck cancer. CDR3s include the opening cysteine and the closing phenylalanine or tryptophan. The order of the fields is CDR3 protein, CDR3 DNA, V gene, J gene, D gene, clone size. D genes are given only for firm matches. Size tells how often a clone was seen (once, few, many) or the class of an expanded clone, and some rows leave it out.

CASSLAHAGAGNTIYF,TGTGCCAGCAGCTTAGCGCATGCAGGGGCTGGAAACACCATATATTTT,TRBV7-2,TRBJ1-3,-,-
CASSPQVGQEKYATNEKLFF,TGTGCCAGCTCACCACAAGTGGGACAGGAGAAATACGCAACTAATGAAAAACTGTTTTTT,TRBV18,TRBJ1-4,TRBD1,-
CASSIQGVRELFF,TGTGCCAGTAGTATCCAAGGTGTTCGGGAGCTGTTTTTT,TRBV19,TRBJ2-2,-,-
CASSPRRSTGGSPLHF,TGTGCCAGCAGCCCCCGAAGGTCGACGGGAGGGTCACCCCTCCACTTT,TRBV9,TRBJ1-6,-,-
CASSLSSGLVSTDTQYF,TGTGCCAGCAGTTTATCGTCCGGACTGGTTAGCACAGATACGCAGTATTTT,TRBV27,TRBJ2-3,-,-
CASSLGQGTTAGTF,TGTGCCAGCAGCTTAGGACAGGGGACAACTGCTGGGACCTTC,TRBV7-2,TRBJ1-2,TRBD1,-
CAISDEPSVNQPQHF,TGTGCCATCAGTGACGAACCATCGGTGAATCAGCCCCAGCATTTT,TRBV10-3,TRBJ1-5,-,-
CATSDNGLSYEQYF,TGTGCCACCAGTGATAACGGGCTTTCCTACGAGCAGTACTTC,TRBV24-1,TRBJ2-7,-,-
CAWSKRAGEKLFF,TGTGCCTGGAGTAAGAGGGCGGGTGAAAAACTGTTTTTT,TRBV30,TRBJ1-4,-,-
CASRPGQGTWYTEAFF,TGTGCCAGCAGACCGGGACAGGGGACATGGTACACTGAAGCTTTCTTT,TRBV27,TRBJ1-1,TRBD1,-
CASSYSFSAGEQYF,TGTGCCAGCAGTTATTCTTTTTCCGCGGGCGAGCAGTACTTC,TRBV6-1,TRBJ2-7,-,-
CASSRLAGGGDTQYF,TGTGCCAGCAGTCGACTAGCGGGAGGAGGGGATACGCAGTATTTT,TRBV6-2/TRBV6-3,TRBJ2-3,TRBD2,-
CASSLYTGGQNSPLHF,TGTGCCAGCAGTTTATATACAGGGGGACAGAATTCACCCCTCCACTTT,TRBV27,TRBJ1-6,TRBD1,-
CASSPKDSNQPQHF,TGTGCCAGCAGCCCCAAGGATAGCAATCAGCCCCAGCATTTT,TRBV6-5,TRBJ1-5,-,-
CASSLGRENTGELFF,TGTGCCAGCAGCCTGGGGAGGGAGAACACCGGGGAGCTGTTTTTT,TRBV7-3,TRBJ2-2,TRBD2,-
CSVDSGVGTGELFF,TGCAGCGTTGATAGTGGGGTAGGCACCGGGGAGCTGTTTTTT,TRBV29-1,TRBJ2-2,-,-
CASSQDRQGGSTDTQYF,TGCGCCAGCAGCCAAGATCGGCAGGGAGGTAGCACAGATACGCAGTATTTT,TRBV4-3,TRBJ2-3,-,few
CAGSVGTGDEKLFF,TGTGCCGGATCAGTGGGGACAGGGGATGAAAAACTGTTTTTT,TRBV2,TRBJ1-4,TRBD1,-
CASSSQGNYGYTF,TGTGCCAGCAGTTCACAGGGGAACTATGGCTACACCTTC,TRBV12-3/TRBV12-4,TRBJ1-2,TRBD1,-
CASSPGTSNQPQHF,TGTGCCAGCAGCCCAGGGACGAGCAATCAGCCCCAGCATTTT,TRBV6-5,TRBJ1-5,-,-
CASSIPGGRETQYF,TGTGCCAGTAGTATACCAGGGGGCCGTGAGACCCAGTACTTC,TRBV19,TRBJ2-5,TRBD1,-
CASSLARTTWTEAFF,TGTGCCAGCAGTTTGGCCCGGACCACGTGGACTGAAGCTTTCTTT,TRBV28,TRBJ1-1,-,-
CSVVGLAGVFTSTDTQYF,TGCAGCGTTGTGGGACTAGCGGGGGTTTTTACTAGCACAGATACGCAGTATTTT,TRBV29-1,TRBJ2-3,TRBD2,-
CASSLGGVRETQYF,TGTGCCAGCAGCTTAGGGGGGGTACGGGAGACCCAGTACTTC,TRBV7-2,TRBJ2-5,-,-
CASSPRKADTYGYTF,TGTGCCAGCTCGCCGCGAAAGGCGGATACCTATGGCTACACCTTC,TRBV18,TRBJ1-2,-,-
CASSLRISGANVLTF,TGCGCCAGCAGCTTGCGGATATCTGGGGCCAACGTCCTGACTTTC,TRBV5-1,TRBJ2-6,-,-
CASSQEAFFNWDGYTF,TGCGCCAGCAGCCAAGAGGCGTTTTTTAACTGGGATGGCTACACCTTC,TRBV4-1,TRBJ1-2,-,once
CATIGLGNTGELFF,TGTGCCACCATCGGACTAGGTAACACCGGGGAGCTGTTTTTT,TRBV6-5,TRBJ2-2,TRBD2,-
CASSLQGGTEAFF,TGTGCCAGCAGTTTACAGGGTGGAACTGAAGCTTTCTTT,TRBV27,TRBJ1-1,-,-
CAWSEGDPPEAFF,TGTGCCTGGTCAGAAGGTGACCCGCCTGAAGCTTTCTTT,TRBV30,TRBJ1-1,-,-
CASRTGGAAGANVLTF,TGTGCCAGCAGGACAGGGGGCGCTGCGGGGGCCAACGTCCTGACTTTC,TRBV5-4,TRBJ2-6,TRBD1,-
CASRGGQSETQYF,TGTGCCAGCAGGGGGGGGCAGTCGGAGACCCAGTACTTC,TRBV28,TRBJ2-5,-,-
CASSLSIGAGQTQETQYF,TGTGCCAGCAGTTTAAGTATCGGGGCAGGACAAACTCAAGAGACCCAGTACTTC,TRBV28,TRBJ2-5,-,once
CASSLGQGAQYEQYF,TGCGCCAGCAGCTTGGGACAGGGGGCTCAATACGAGCAGTACTTC,TRBV5-1,TRBJ2-7,TRBD1,-
CASSVGDEQFF,TGTGCCAGCAGCGTGGGGGATGAGCAGTTCTTC,TRBV9,TRBJ2-1,-,-
CASRPDRGNNSPLHF,TGTGCCAGCAGACCCGACAGGGGAAACAATTCACCCCTCCACTTT,TRBV2,TRBJ1-6,TRBD1,-
CASKETGAPQQFF,TGTGCCAGCAAGGAGACAGGGGCCCCCCAGCAGTTCTTC,TRBV6-5,TRBJ2-1,TRBD1,-
CASSFVVVAREDREETQYF,TGTGCCAGCAGTTTTGTTGTGGTGGCACGCGAGGACAGGGAAGAGACCCAGTACTTC,TRBV27,TRBJ2-5,TRBD1,-
CASSAETGHGETQYF,TGCGCCAGCAGCGCGGAGACAGGACACGGGGAGACCCAGTACTTC,TRBV5-1,TRBJ2-5,-,-
CASSLPDRGDTQYF,TGTGCCAGCAGTTTACCGGACAGGGGAGATACGCAGTATTTT,TRBV28,TRBJ2-3,TRBD1,-
CASSLKVGTPLNEQFF,TGTGCCAGCAGTTTAAAAGTGGGGACACCCTTGAATGAGCAGTTCTTC,TRBV27,TRBJ2-1,-,-
CATSDPTGGYQPQHF,TGTGCCACCAGTGATCCGACAGGGGGCTATCAGCCCCAGCATTTT,TRBV24-1,TRBJ1-5,TRBD1,few
CASSPWTSGSLGLQYF,TGTGCCAGCAGCCCCTGGACTAGCGGCTCCCTAGGTCTTCAGTACTTC,TRBV3-1/TRBV3-2,TRBJ2-4,TRBD2,few
CASSQDRAPQGTEAFF,TGCGCCAGCAGCCAAGACCGGGCCCCCCAGGGCACTGAAGCTTTCTTT,TRBV4-1,TRBJ1-1,-,-
CASSFSYEQYF,TGTGCCAGCAGCTTCTCGTACGAGCAGTACTTC,TRBV6-2/TRBV6-3,TRBJ2-7,-,-
CSALIAASQFF,TGCAGTGCACTAATAGCCGCATCCCAGTTCTTC,TRBV20-1,TRBJ2-1,-,-
CASSSGTRGEETQYF,TGTGCCAGCAGTTCCGGGACCCGAGGCGAGGAGACCCAGTACTTC,TRBV7-9,TRBJ2-5,-,-
CASSVEDVRGINEKLFF,TGTGCCAGCAGCGTAGAAGATGTTCGGGGAATTAATGAAAAACTGTTTTTT,TRBV9,TRBJ1-4,-,-
CASSFRRVNYGYTF,TGTGCCAGCAGTTTCCGCAGGGTTAACTATGGCTACACCTTC,TRBV28,TRBJ1-2,-,-
CASSLQSSPLHF,TGTGCCAGCAGCTTGCAGAGTTCACCCCTCCACTTT,TRBV3-1/TRBV3-2,TRBJ1-6,-,-
CASSSLAGNTGELFF,TGTGCCAGCAGTTCACTAGCGGGGAACACCGGGGAGCTGTTTTTT,TRBV27,TRBJ2-2,TRBD2,-
CASSWDSPANNEQFF,TGTGCCAGCAGTTGGGACTCCCCCGCCAACAATGAGCAGTTCTTC,TRBV11-1,TRBJ2-1,-,-
CAWSVLAEAFF,TGTGCCTGGAGTGTACTGGCTGAAGCTTTCTTT,TRBV30,TRBJ1-1,-,-
CASRPELFGANVLTF,TGTGCCAGCCGCCCGGAGCTATTTGGGGCCAACGTCCTGACTTTC,TRBV28,TRBJ2-6,-,-